This T cell receptor (beta chain) is drawn from a study of cytomegalovirus exposure and HLA in healthy donors. Of note for this clone: Its antigen remains unknown.

Use of 60 Vbeta and 13 Jbeta primers characterized the PCR. In the study's own analysis: A follow-up analysis tallied around 80 million unique TCR beta chains, roughly 11 million shared. This table comes from immunoSEQ multiplex PCR, and its TCRdb copy is limited to in-frame clones, with some not included. From that table come the V and J calls and clone size; the DNA was used to work out D and trimming. The data show 50,000 to 70,000 clones, approximately 83% seen once. General study points: In a later analysis, common viral pathogens appeared linked to several of the most significant clusters. In an earlier analysis, in some 540 donors, most V segments appeared productive either ~90% or ~30% of the time. Later on, a genetic analysis was performed. It linked a missense variant in DCLRE1C with V- and J-gene trimming of TCR beta.

This CDR3 is 12 amino acids long. Germline V gene lookup returns CDR1 SEHNR and CDR2 FQNEAQ (reference sequence). V was clipped by 6 bases and J by 2 bases, with 5 bases between them. The chain combines TRBV7-9 with TRBJ1-3; D is undetermined. The sequence derives from a human donor in good health. Specimen: PBMCs. The CDR3 nucleotides are TGTGCCAGCAGGTCGGCTGGAAACACCATATATTTT. It translates to CASRSAGNTIYF.